Presented here are 8 T cell receptor beta chains from one specimen sequenced in a study of T cells in Graves' hyperthyroidism and ophthalmopathy. RNA transcripts gave rise to amplified TCR beta CDR3 regions. A set of HTBI primers served as the primers for a first-round RT-PCR of the TCR CDR3. Using its own MiXCR run on the multiplex PCR reads, TCRdb lists one record per CDR3 protein. Of 400,000 or so distinct CDR3 sequences in the sample, roughly 15% are singletons; the top ten hold roughly 20%. Sequenced material: blood. The origin of the receptors is an older woman with Graves' ophthalmopathy.

The chain links TRBV10-3 to TRBJ2-3, with D uncertain. The CDR3 is made up of 12 amino acids. Trimming removed 4 bases from V and 2 bases from J, with 4 bases in between. Germline values: CDR1 ENHRY, CDR2 SYGVKD. The CDR3 DNA sequence: TGTGCCATCAGTGGAAACACAGATACGCAGTATTTT. This codes for CAISGNTDTQYF.

This clonotype was seen only a few times. This may arise from a read error, as a much more abundant clone is one base away. J is TRBJ2-7 and V is TRBV10-3; 10 bases agree with TRBD2. CDR1 is ENHRY, CDR2 SYGVKD, per germline. Trimming removed 11 bases from V and 7 bases from J; junction bases left unmatched: 11. CDR3 length: 13 residues. The CDR3 sequence is CASRTSGHDEQYF. CDR3 DNA: TGTGCCTCACGGACTAGCGGCCACGATGAGCAGTACTTC.

CDR3: CATSDHPGRASGRPGELFF. CDR3 bases: TGTGCCACCAGTGACCACCCGGGGCGTGCTAGCGGGAGACCCGGGGAGCTGTTTTTT. V gene TRBV24-1 combines with J gene TRBJ2-2; 10 positions agree with TRBD2. The CDR3 totals 19 residues. Trimming removed 4 bases from V and 6 bases from J; junction bases left unmatched: 16. Germline values: CDR1 KGHDR, CDR2 SFDVKD.

This clonotype has just a few counts. This sequence joins TRBV9 and TRBJ2-1; 11 positions match TRBD2. V shed 4 bases, J shed 9 bases, and the junction held 12 bases outside the gene matches. This CDR3 is 16 amino acids long. In germline, CDR1 is SGDLS, CDR2 YYNGEE. The CDR3 region is CASSHSGSGRAGEQFF. DNA of the CDR3: TGTGCCAGCAGCCATTCAGGTAGCGGGAGGGCTGGTGAGCAGTTCTTC.

The chain is built from TRBV15 and TRBJ2-6; D might be TRBD1 (6 bases). The CDR3 is made up of 18 amino acids. Germline V CDR1 and CDR2: LNHNV, YYDKDF (reference sequence). V lost 3 bases to trimming and J lost 3 bases, with 18 bases between them. The CDR3 loop reads CATSSAVAGDFGANVLTF. For the CDR3, the DNA is TGTGCCACCAGCAGCGCCGTGGCAGGGGATTTTGGGGCCAACGTCCTGACTTTC.

A remark on this clonotype: With a much larger clone just one base away, this may be a read error. V gene TRBV29-1 combines with J gene TRBJ2-5; unclear D gene. The germline gives CDR1 SQVTM, CDR2 ANQGSEA. The CDR3 is 16 residues long. The CDR3 here is CSVEGSAYQYQEAQYF. CDR3 DNA: TGCAGCGTTGAAGGAAGCGCCTACCAGTACCAAGAGGCCCAGTACTTC. Supplemented by reference TRBV29-1 and TRBJ2-5, the full variable domain reads SAVISQKPSRDICQRGTSLTIQCQVDSQVTMMFWYRQQPGQSLTLIATANQGSEATYESGFVIDKFPISRPNLTFSTLTVSNMSPEDSSIYLCSVEGSAYQYQEAQYFGPGTRLLVL.

This clonotype was counted ten times or more. The rearrangement links TRBV12-3 or TRBV12-4 to TRBJ2-5; D is ambiguous. V lost 0 bases and J 4 bases, leaving 18 bases between the germline ends. This CDR3 spans 17 amino acids. The CDR3 DNA follows: TGTGCCAGCAGTTTAGCGTTATTGGGGAAGGTCGGAGAGACCCAGTACTTC. Amino acids: CASSLALLGKVGETQYF.

This clonotype showed up just a few times. This chain connects TRBV19 to TRBJ2-1; 16 bases match TRBD2. CDR1 and CDR2 from the germline V gene are LNHDA and SQIVND (reference sequence). With V trimmed by 10 bases and J by 0 bases, 15 bases remained unmatched. This CDR3 contains 20 residues. CDR3 in amino acids: CATNPRRGLAGGGSYNEQFF. In DNA form, the CDR3 reads TGTGCCACGAATCCCCGACGGGGACTAGCGGGAGGGGGCTCCTACAATGAGCAGTTCTTC.